The clone carrying this TCR beta chain was detected once. Its specificity is not known. The data originate from a study of T cell repertoires in cytomegalovirus infection. Whole-study context: CMV infection plus the matching HLA type was flagged by public TCR beta signatures.

V dropped 8 bases and J dropped 1; count of bases not matched to a gene: 15. CDR1 MDHEN and CDR2 SYDVKM come from the germline V gene. CDR3 length: 18 amino acids. Via MiXCR, TCRdb re-called the reads, giving one row per CDR3 protein. The sample holds about 300,000 distinct CDR3 sequences; 9.6% are singletons and the top ten take around 2.6%. Findings and limits, study-wide: Summed frequency of shared TCR beta families picked out CMV carriers who also had the relevant HLA. Dominant in the ex vivo response were TCR beta clonotypes restricted by HLA-C and specific for CMV.

This clonotype was sampled from a human donor in good health (CMV status not recorded). Some clones in this sample may be carry-over from other donors' samples. The chain links TRBV28 to TRBJ2-2; 8 positions agree with TRBD1. The sequencing sample was made of PBMCs. CDR3 sequence reads: CASRPGQDTAGNTGELFF. The CDR3 nucleotides are TGTGCCAGCCGTCCGGGACAGGACACCGCTGGGAACACCGGGGAGCTGTTTTTT.